This passage covers 13 T cell receptor beta chains from one sample sequenced in a study of blood T cell repertoires in COVID-19. Data came from immunoSEQ multiplex PCR; TCRdb stores just in-frame clones and leaves some out. The sample lists about 130,000 clones; around 89% were seen once. Sequenced sample: peripheral blood. These receptor sequences come from a man in his sixties with COVID-19, enrolled during active disease.

The chain has TRBV3-1 (or the pseudogene TRBV3-2) and TRBJ1-4; D gene ambiguous. From germline, CDR1 is LGHDT and CDR2 YNNKEL (reference sequence). Trimming left V 4 bases short and J 6 bases short, with 9 bases between. The CDR3 has 13 amino acids. In DNA, the CDR3 is TGTGCCAGCAGCCCAGGCCCCGATGAAAAACTGTTTTTT. This codes for CASSPGPDEKLFF.

In DNA, the CDR3 is TGTGCCAGCAGCGTGACTAGCTTAGAGACCCAGTACTTC. Translating gives CASSVTSLETQYF. The rearrangement links TRBV7-2 to TRBJ2-5; 7 nucleotides align to TRBD2. This CDR3 has 13 amino acids. CDR1 is SGHTA and CDR2 is FQGNSA in the germline V gene. Trimming at V came to 5 bases and at J to 4 bases, leaving 4 bases not matched to a gene.

This chain joins TRBV28 and TRBJ1-2, with 7 bases identical to TRBD1. CDR1 MDHEN and CDR2 SYDVKM come from the germline V gene. With V trimmed by 6 bases and J by 4 bases, 17 bases remained unmatched. CDR3 length equals 17 residues. CDR3 loop: CASRNPEGAGPVYGYTF. As DNA, the CDR3 is TGTGCCAGCAGAAACCCGGAGGGGGCGGGCCCGGTCTATGGCTACACCTTC.

This rearrangement joins TRBV15 to TRBJ2-1, with D maybe TRBD2 (5 bases). This CDR3 spans 13 amino acids. V shed 6 bases and J shed 5 bases, with 11 bases lying between them. CDR1 LNHNV and CDR2 YYDKDF come from the germline V gene (reference sequence). The CDR3 DNA follows: TGTGCCACCAGAGCCGGGGATGACAATGAGCAGTTCTTC. This encodes CATRAGDDNEQFF.

The rearrangement uses TRBV19 and TRBJ1-2; D call uncertain. V was shortened by 11 bases and J by 2 bases, with 15 bases between the two germline ends. The CDR3 loop spans 13 amino acids. Germline V gene lookup returns CDR1 LNHDA and CDR2 SQIVND (reference sequence). CDR3 protein: CAGLDPANYGYTF. The CDR3 DNA reads TGTGCCGGGCTTGACCCGGCAAACTATGGCTACACCTTC.

This sequence joins TRBV2 and TRBJ2-1, with 8 bases identical to TRBD1. The CDR3 consists of 14 residues. Germline CDR1 is SNHLY and CDR2 is FYNNEI. V trimming: 6 bases; J trimming: 6 bases; junction bases outside the gene matches: 7. Here the CDR3 DNA reads TGTGCCAGCAGGCCGGGACAGGCGGGCAATGAGCAGTTCTTC. It yields the protein CASRPGQAGNEQFF.

The V call is TRBV7-2, the J call TRBJ1-1, with D maybe TRBD1 (6 bases). The CDR3 length is 15 residues. Looked up from germline, CDR1 is SGHTA and CDR2 is FQGNSA. V gave up 0 bases and J gave up 5 bases, with 13 bases separating them. The CDR3 protein is CASSLAGGAGTEAFF. The CDR3 nucleotides read TGTGCCAGCAGCTTAGCCGGGGGGGCGGGAACTGAAGCTTTCTTT.

The genes are TRBV6-5 and TRBJ2-7; D unclear. Germline V gives CDR1 MNHEY, CDR2 SVGAGI. This CDR3 contains 13 residues. Trimming removed 6 bases at V and 4 bases at J, with 13 bases between. The CDR3 protein is CASRRTDRYEQYF. In nucleotides, the CDR3 is TGTGCCAGCAGACGCACAGATAGGTACGAGCAGTACTTC.

For this clone: Within the sample, other DNA sequences also encode this same CDR3. The chain combines TRBV4-3 with TRBJ2-5; TRBD2 matches at 8 bases. V shed 1 base and J 4 bases; nucleotides not matched to a gene: 8. Germline CDR1 LGHNA, CDR2 YSLEER. CDR3 length: 16 residues. The CDR3 coding sequence is TGCGCCAGCAGCCAAGGTCCAGGACTAGCTGGAGAGACCCAGTACTTC. Protein product: CASSQGPGLAGETQYF.

The chain couples TRBV5-4 to TRBJ2-7; TRBD1 is a possible D gene (5 bases). V lost 2 bases and J lost 4, with 10 bases in between. This CDR3 has 13 residues. Germline assignment: CDR1 SGHNT and CDR2 YYREEE (reference sequence). Here the CDR3 DNA reads TGTGCCAGCAGCTTTGGGGCCGGATACGAGCAGTACTTC. It is translated as CASSFGAGYEQYF.

This chain links TRBV28 with TRBJ2-2, with 9 nucleotides matching TRBD1. From germline, CDR1 is MDHEN and CDR2 SYDVKM. V trimming: 6 bases; J trimming: 6 bases; junction bases outside the gene matches: 11. The CDR3 covers 16 residues. CDR3 protein: CASRSGTGYDSGELFF. CDR3 nucleotide sequence: TGTGCCAGCAGATCCGGGACAGGGTATGATTCCGGGGAGCTGTTTTTT.

The chain's CDR3 is CASSSWGGTEAFF. CDR3 in DNA: TGTGCCAGCTCTTCATGGGGGGGGACTGAAGCTTTCTTT. This chain connects TRBV18 to TRBJ1-1; D may be TRBD1 (5 bases). Germline V gene sequence: CDR1 KGHSH, CDR2 LQKENI. Trimming left V 6 bases short and J 5 bases short, with 13 bases between. The CDR3 totals 13 residues.

J is TRBJ1-2 and V is TRBV5-1; TRBD1 matches 7 bases. The CDR3 covers 14 residues. Germline CDR1 reads SGHRS; CDR2 reads YFSETQ. V lost 3 bases to trimming and J lost 2 bases; unmatched junction nucleotides: 4. CDR3: CASSSGTANYGYTF. In DNA form, the CDR3 reads TGCGCCAGCAGCTCAGGGACAGCGAACTATGGCTACACCTTC.